Presented here are 26 T cell receptor beta chains from one specimen sequenced in a study of cytomegalovirus exposure and HLA in healthy donors. It was with 60 Vbeta and 13 Jbeta primers that the PCR ran. Assay used: immunoSEQ multiplex PCR; TCRdb lists only in-frame clones, some missing. The sample lists around 130,000 clones, 81% seen once, with around 2.2% in the top ten. The sample comprised PBMCs. Source of these receptors: a woman in her 40s in good health and CMV-seronegative.

This chain joins TRBV4-1 and TRBJ1-2; possibly TRBD1 for D (6 bases). The germline gives CDR1 MGHRA, CDR2 YSYEKL. CDR3 size: 16 residues. V was shortened by 1 base and J by 2 bases, with 14 bases between the two germline ends. CDR3: CASSQVGQRVNYGYTF. In DNA, the CDR3 is TGCGCCAGCAGCCAAGTCGGACAGAGAGTAAACTATGGCTACACCTTC.

This clone was recorded once. The chain combines TRBV5-4 with TRBJ2-3, with 8 bases fitting TRBD2. This CDR3 contains 15 residues. The V gene end was trimmed by 1 base and the J gene end by 4 bases; junction bases not matched to a gene: 5. Germline-derived CDR1 and CDR2 are SGHNT and YYREEE (reference sequence). The CDR3 nucleotides are TGTGCCAGCAGCTTGCAGCGGGGGACGCCAGATACGCAGTATTTT. Protein sequence: CASSLQRGTPDTQYF.

The V and J genes are TRBV18 and TRBJ2-7, with 11 bases aligning to TRBD1. This CDR3 is built from 15 residues. Germline V CDR1 and CDR2: KGHSH, LQKENI. J gave up 6 bases and V 5 bases, and 9 bases lay outside the gene matches. CDR3 sequence reads: CASSAITGTGGEQYF. The CDR3 bases are TGTGCCAGCTCAGCAATAACCGGGACAGGGGGCGAGCAGTACTTC.

This clone was counted between two and nine times. The chain joins TRBV6-6 to TRBJ1-1; a possible D gene is TRBD1 (6 bases). V was trimmed by 6 bases and J by 4 bases, leaving 12 bases between them. Germline V lookup: CDR1 MNHNY, CDR2 SVGAGI (reference sequence). The CDR3 runs to 13 residues. In DNA, the CDR3 is TGTGCCAGCAGCCGAGGGGGGGGCACTGAAGCTTTCTTT. It translates to CASSRGGGTEAFF.

This chain joins TRBV10-2 and TRBJ2-5; 8 bases align to TRBD1. Unmatched junction bases numbered 6, after V lost 5 bases and J lost 4 bases. The CDR3 extends over 14 amino acids. Per the germline V gene, CDR1 is WSHSY and CDR2 is SAAADI. The CDR3 loop is CASSFRGRPETQYF. CDR3 coding DNA: TGCGCCAGCAGTTTCAGGGGGCGGCCAGAGACCCAGTACTTC.

Notes on this clone: A read error may account for a junction end that differs from germline. DNA for the CDR3: TGTGCCAGCAGTGAAGATTGGAGATCTCCAAACTTC. This codes for CASSEDWRSPNF. This chain joins TRBV6-1 and TRBJ2-7; D is unresolved. The CDR3 spans 12 residues. Germline lookup yields CDR1 MNHNS and CDR2 SASEGT.

The J gene is TRBJ2-3, the V gene TRBV9; no clear D. Trimming stripped 5 bases from V and 2 bases from J, with 15 bases between. The CDR3 loop spans 15 amino acids. Per the germline V gene, CDR1 is SGDLS and CDR2 is YYNGEE. The CDR3 loop reads CASSTQTEFTDTQYF. DNA of the CDR3: TGTGCCAGCAGTACCCAAACTGAATTCACAGATACGCAGTATTTT.

The chain couples TRBV6-1 to TRBJ2-2; TRBD2 matches at 8 bases. There are 14 residues in the CDR3. The germline V gene encodes CDR1 MNHNS and CDR2 SASEGT. V shed 7 bases and J 6 bases; nucleotides not matched to a gene: 7. CDR3 sequence reads: CASNGLAYSGELFF. DNA of the CDR3: TGTGCCAGCAACGGACTAGCTTATTCCGGGGAGCTGTTTTTT.

This chain uses TRBV4-1 with TRBJ2-1, with TRBD2 matching 8 bases. This CDR3 has 13 amino acids. CDR1 and CDR2 (germline): MGHRA, YSYEKL. The CDR3 region has the DNA TGCGCGACCGGGACTAGTCCACCGAATGAGCAGTTCTTC. Amino acids: CATGTSPPNEQFF.

V gene TRBV28 combines with J gene TRBJ2-5; 9 bases map to TRBD2. Germline CDR1 reads MDHEN; CDR2 reads SYDVKM. With 3 bases clipped from V and 2 bases from J, the junction kept 7 bases outside the gene matches. This CDR3 region has 16 residues. Here the CDR3 reads CASSLMTSGKQETQYF. CDR3 nucleotides: TGTGCCAGCAGTTTGATGACTAGCGGTAAACAAGAGACCCAGTACTTC. Full variable domain (outside the CDR3, taken from reference TRBV28 and TRBJ2-5): DVKVTQSSRYLVKRTGEKVFLECVQDMDHENMFWYRQDPGLGLRLIYFSYDVKMKEKGDIPEGYSVSREKKERFSLILESASTNQTSMYLCASSLMTSGKQETQYFGPGTRLLVL.

This chain joins TRBV4-1 and TRBJ2-2; 7 bases match TRBD2. The junction had 3 bases not matched to a gene; V was cut back by 0 bases and J by 5 bases. CDR3 length: 15 amino acids. Germline values: CDR1 MGHRA, CDR2 YSYEKL. In DNA, the CDR3 is TGCGCCAGCAGCCAAGATTGGGGGGGTACCGGGGAGCTGTTTTTT. This gives the protein CASSQDWGGTGELFF.

J is TRBJ2-1 and V is TRBV28; tentatively, D is TRBD2 (6 bases). The V and J ends lost 2 bases and 7 bases respectively, with 30 bases between them. Per the germline V gene, CDR1 is MDHEN and CDR2 is SYDVKM. CDR3 length: 20 residues. The DNA for the CDR3 is TGTGCCAGCAGTTTAAACTCCGGGAGTCTGCAGTTTGCAATGGGAAATGAGCAGTTCTTC. Protein: CASSLNSGSLQFAMGNEQFF.

The sample holds a few counts of this clone. The J gene is TRBJ2-1, the V gene TRBV5-6; D remains unclear. Germline-derived CDR1 and CDR2 are SGHDT and YYEEEE. V lost 2 bases and J 5 bases, leaving 8 bases between the germline ends. This CDR3 spans 13 amino acids. DNA of the CDR3: TGTGCCAGCAGCTTCGACATAGACAATGAGCAGTTCTTC. It is translated as CASSFDIDNEQFF.

The chain combines TRBV11-2 with TRBJ2-7; tentatively, D is TRBD2 (6 bases). Germline CDR1 SGHAT, CDR2 FQNNGV. V shed 0 bases and J shed 4 bases, with 13 bases lying between them. The CDR3 contains 15 residues. Written as DNA, the CDR3 is TGTGCCAGCAGCTTAGAGGGTAGCGGCCTATACGAGCAGTACTTC. Encoded protein: CASSLEGSGLYEQYF.

The rearrangement joins TRBV15 to TRBJ1-2; D is uncertain. V was pared by 5 bases and J by 3 bases, with 37 bases between. CDR1 is LNHNV, CDR2 YYDKDF, per germline (reference sequence). CDR3 length: 22 residues. As DNA, the CDR3 is TGTGCCACCAGCGGAGGGTACCGGGTGGCAACGCTACCTCAAAACCGGGACTATGGCTACACCTTC. The encoded protein is CATSGGYRVATLPQNRDYGYTF.

V usage is TRBV5-1 and J usage is TRBJ2-3, with no clear D. Trimming took off 0 bases at V and 1 base at J, with 6 bases between the two ends. Germline V gene lookup returns CDR1 SGHRS and CDR2 YFSETQ. The CDR3 consists of 14 residues. CDR3 loop: CASSLVAGTDTQYF. As DNA, the CDR3 is TGCGCCAGCAGCTTGGTGGCGGGCACAGATACGCAGTATTTT.

V and J are TRBV14 and TRBJ1-1, with 8 bases matching TRBD1. The CDR3 is 15 amino acids. V was clipped by 5 bases and J by 5 bases; unmatched bases: 10. Germline lookup yields CDR1 SGHDN and CDR2 FVKESK. The CDR3 nucleotides read TGTGCCAGCAGCTACCGGGACAGGCTTGTGACTGAAGCTTTCTTT. Its translation is CASSYRDRLVTEAFF.

The V gene is TRBV9, the J gene TRBJ1-1, with 9 nucleotides matching TRBD1. CDR1 is SGDLS and CDR2 is YYNGEE in the germline V gene. J was trimmed by 11 bases and V by 3 bases; bases with no gene match: 17. The CDR3 contains 16 residues. The DNA of the CDR3 is TGTGCCAGCAGCGATTCGGTCGGGACAGGGACTCCGTGGGCTTTCTTT. The encoded protein is CASSDSVGTGTPWAFF. Filled out from reference TRBV9 and TRBJ1-1, the complete variable domain reads DSGVTQTPKHLITATGQRVTLRCSPRSGDLSVYWYQQSLDQGLQFLIQYYNGEERAKGNILERFSAQQFPDLHSELNLSSLELGDSALYFCASSDSVGTGTPWAFFGQGTRLTVV.

CDR3 loop: CASSLVQGASYEQYF. In nucleotides, the CDR3 is TGTGCCAGCAGCTTAGTACAGGGGGCATCCTACGAGCAGTACTTC. The rearrangement links TRBV7-2 to TRBJ2-7; 9 bases map to TRBD1. The CDR3 extends over 15 amino acids. Germline CDR1 reads SGHTA; CDR2 reads FQGNSA. With 1 base clipped from V and 1 base from J, the junction kept 2 bases outside the gene matches. Filled out from reference TRBV7-2 and TRBJ2-7, the complete variable domain reads GAGVSQSPSNKVTEKGKDVELRCDPISGHTALYWYRQSLGQGLEFLIYFQGNSAPDKSGLPSDRFSAERTGGSVSTLTIQRTQQEDSAVYLCASSLVQGASYEQYFGPGTRLTVT.

The V call is TRBV16, the J call TRBJ1-5, with TRBD1 as a possible D gene (5 bases). This CDR3 is 14 amino acids long. V lost 2 bases, J lost 7 bases, and 12 bases lay in between. The germline CDR1 and CDR2 sequences are KGHSY and FQNENV. DNA for the CDR3: TGTGCCAGCAGCCAAACTGGGGGAGGGCAGCCCCAGCATTTT. Amino acids: CASSQTGGGQPQHF.

This sequence joins TRBV27 and TRBJ2-6; D not resolved. Trimming took 6 bases from V and 1 from J, leaving 10 bases between them. The CDR3 has 15 residues. The germline gives CDR1 MNHEY, CDR2 SMNVEV (reference sequence). The CDR3 DNA follows: TGTGCCAGCAGGGTTCGTACTTCTGGGGCCAACGTCCTGACTTTC. It specifies CASRVRTSGANVLTF.

The chain joins TRBV5-4 to TRBJ2-3, with 13 positions matching TRBD2. Per germline, CDR1 SGHNT and CDR2 YYREEE (reference sequence). The CDR3 runs to 16 residues. The ends lost 4 bases at V and 5 bases at J; junction bases unmatched: 7. CDR3 region: CASSIWTSGRLDTQYF. DNA for the CDR3: TGTGCCAGCAGCATTTGGACTAGCGGGAGACTAGATACGCAGTATTTT.

This chain joins TRBV29-1 and TRBJ1-4, with 8 positions matching TRBD1. CDR1 is SQVTM and CDR2 is ANQGSEA in the germline V gene. The CDR3 covers 14 residues. Losses at the gene ends were 2 bases for V and 11 bases for J; bases not matched to a gene: 10. The CDR3: CSVEIGQGREKLFF. Written as DNA, the CDR3 is TGCAGCGTTGAAATCGGACAGGGTCGCGAGAAACTGTTTTTT.

V usage is TRBV7-2 and J usage is TRBJ2-3, with 7 positions matching TRBD2. J gave up 1 base and V 5 bases, and 9 bases lay outside the gene matches. The CDR3 consists of 16 residues. Germline CDR1 reads SGHTA; CDR2 reads FQGNSA. The CDR3: CASSPGGRSRTDTQYF. The CDR3 region has the DNA TGTGCCAGCAGCCCGGGCGGGAGAAGTCGCACAGATACGCAGTATTTT.

The genes are TRBV6-1 and TRBJ2-7, with 7 bases that match TRBD2. The CDR3 covers 15 residues. Germline CDR1 reads MNHNS; CDR2 reads SASEGT. The V segment lost 4 bases and the J segment 5 bases; nucleotides outside the gene matches: 11. The CDR3 nucleotides read TGTGCCAGCAGTGCCGGGAGGTGGGGTAGCGACGAGCAGTACTTC. As protein: CASSAGRWGSDEQYF.

The V and J genes are TRBV4-1 and TRBJ2-2, with 10 bases lining up with TRBD2. This CDR3 spans 17 amino acids. CDR1 is MGHRA and CDR2 is YSYEKL in the germline V gene. V trimming: 5 bases; J trimming: 6 bases; junction bases outside the gene matches: 12. CDR3 region: CASSKASSGGSAGELFF. DNA for the CDR3: TGCGCCAGCAGCAAAGCCTCTAGCGGGGGTTCAGCCGGGGAGCTGTTTTTT.